This entry lists 2 T cell receptor beta chains sequenced from one sample in a study of human T cells and chemical hapten exposure. The starting material, unfractionated whole blood, was used for total RNA extraction. TCRdb ran MiXCR on the 5' RACE reads and lists one entry per CDR3 protein. The sample records roughly 81,000 distinct CDR3 sequences, around a sixth being singletons. The receptors stem from a female donor in good health.

The chain joins TRBV28 to TRBJ2-3; the match to TRBD1 covers 8 bases. The V gene's germline CDR1 is MDHEN and CDR2 SYDVKM. This CDR3 contains 15 residues. The trim removed 5 bases at V and 3 bases at J, leaving 7 bases unmatched. CDR3 residues: CASSLTDRGTDTQYF. For the CDR3, the DNA is TGTGCCAGCAGTCTCACCGACAGGGGAACAGATACGCAGTATTTT.

The V gene is TRBV2, the J gene TRBJ1-1; 7 bases match TRBD1. This CDR3 has 13 residues. With 4 bases clipped from V and 4 bases from J, the junction kept 3 bases outside the gene matches. CDR1 is SNHLY and CDR2 is FYNNEI in the germline V gene. The CDR3 is CASSVDRSTEAFF. In DNA form, the CDR3 reads TGTGCCAGCAGTGTGGACAGGTCCACTGAAGCTTTCTTT.